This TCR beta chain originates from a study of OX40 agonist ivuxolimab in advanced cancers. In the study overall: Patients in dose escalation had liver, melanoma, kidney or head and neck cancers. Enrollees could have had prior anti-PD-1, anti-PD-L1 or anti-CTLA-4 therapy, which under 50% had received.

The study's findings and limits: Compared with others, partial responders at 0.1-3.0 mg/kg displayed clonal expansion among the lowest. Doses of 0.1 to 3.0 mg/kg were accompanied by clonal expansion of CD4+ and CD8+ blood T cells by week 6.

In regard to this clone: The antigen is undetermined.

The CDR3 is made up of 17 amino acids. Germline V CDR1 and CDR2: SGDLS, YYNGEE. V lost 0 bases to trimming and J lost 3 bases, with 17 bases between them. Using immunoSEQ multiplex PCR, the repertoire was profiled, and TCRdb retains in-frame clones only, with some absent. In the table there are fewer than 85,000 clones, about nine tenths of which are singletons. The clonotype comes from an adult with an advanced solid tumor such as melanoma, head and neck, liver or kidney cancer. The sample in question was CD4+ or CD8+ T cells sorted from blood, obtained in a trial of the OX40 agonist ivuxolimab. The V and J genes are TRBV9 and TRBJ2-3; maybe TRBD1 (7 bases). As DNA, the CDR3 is TGTGCCAGCAGCGTAGCTACGTTGGAGGGGGCAACAGATACGCAGTATTTT. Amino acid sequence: CASSVATLEGATDTQYF.